Following are 2 T cell receptor beta chains from one sample sequenced in a study of cytomegalovirus exposure and HLA in healthy donors. The study ran its PCR with 60 Vbeta and 13 Jbeta primers. The method was immunoSEQ multiplex PCR; TCRdb's version includes in-frame clones alone and lacks a portion of them. Its listing shows approximately 37,000 clones. The sequenced sample was PBMCs. The source of these receptors is a human donor in good health.

The gene calls are TRBV28 and TRBJ2-5, with TRBD1 identical over 9 bases. CDR1 and CDR2 (germline): MDHEN, SYDVKM. The CDR3 covers 13 residues. V was pared by 3 bases and J by 5 bases, with 1 base of the junction left unmatched. CDR3 coding DNA: TGTGCCAGCAGTTTCGACAGGGGGGAGACCCAGTACTTC. Translated: CASSFDRGETQYF.

The chain is built from TRBV10-1 and TRBJ1-2; perhaps TRBD1 as D (5 bases). V lost 0 bases, J lost 4 bases, and 9 bases lay in between. CDR1 WNHNN and CDR2 SYGVQD come from the germline V gene (reference sequence). This CDR3 comprises 14 residues. DNA for the CDR3: TGCGCCAGCAGTGAGTCGCGGGACGGCTATGGCTACACCTTC. Translated: CASSESRDGYGYTF.